Below, one TCR beta chain is given with its context. Its target is unknown. TCRdb analysed the RT-PCR reads with MiXCR anew, one entry per CDR3 protein. The repertoire holds 600,000 to 850,000 distinct CDR3 sequences, with 14% as singletons. The data derive from a study of response to subunit inactivated influenza vaccine. Study-wide points: Every seasonal influenza vaccination brings in few new T cells, the authors suggested.

Germline-derived CDR1 and CDR2 are SGHDN and FVKESK. Trimming cost V 3 bases and J 5 bases, with 16 bases left between them. The CDR3 contains 15 residues. Sequenced here: PBMCs from blood, sampled 14 to 15 days before vaccination. The chain joins TRBV14 to TRBJ1-2, with TRBD1 as a possible D gene (5 bases). This TCR derives from a man aged 50 to 60 who received an inactivated influenza vaccine. DNA of the CDR3: TGTGCCAGCAGCCAGGATCAAGGCAGGGTGTATGGCTACACCTTC. This translates into CASSQDQGRVYGYTF.